The present entry profiles one T cell receptor delta chain with its context. Its antigen remains undetermined. Base qualities are not at hand, and no much larger clone is one base apart. This specimen includes other DNA sequences encoding the same CDR3. These data are taken from a study of gamma-delta chains in newborns, infants, children (dated by TCRdb to the late 2010s). Looking at the study overall: According to the study title, microbial exposure causes polyclonal expansion of innate gammadelta T cells right after birth. The study examined the way microbial exposure affected innate gammadelta T cell populations in human newborns right after birth.

The sequencer was an Illumina MiSeq. Clones were re-identified by TCRdb from the public reads with CATT, and rows with the same DNA were merged. The sample includes about 8,500 delta-chain clones, with under 3.5% observed a single time. The top ten clonotypes cover 15% to 20% of the sample. The CDR3, from cysteine to phenylalanine, totals 19 residues. The CDR3 DNA has 57 bases and is translated from base 1. Relative to germline, V is missing 1 base and J is missing 0 bases, with 7 bases of the junction outside any gene match. From the germline V gene, CDR1 is GEAIGNYY and CDR2 is EKD. The TCR comes from a child who was a newborn, infant or young child, either healthy, febrile or measles-vaccinated (not recorded which). Sample: blood. Recombination connected TRDV2 to TRDJ3; TRDD3 matches 8 bases in the middle. The CDR3 is CACDTWGIGSSWDTRQMFF. The nucleotide sequence is TGTGCCTGTGACACATGGGGGATTGGAAGCTCCTGGGACACCCGACAGATGTTTTTC.